One and the same sample provided the 2 T cell receptor beta chains below, sequenced in a study of T cell responses to AZD1222 COVID-19 vaccine. This table comes from immunoSEQ multiplex PCR, and its TCRdb copy is limited to in-frame clones, with some not included. The data show under 130,000 clones, 80% to 95% seen once. Sequencing used peripheral blood, obtained on day 0 of AZD1222 vaccination. The receptors come from an adult in good health.

This clone has only a few counts. This chain connects TRBV9 to TRBJ2-7; perhaps TRBD1 as D (6 bases). Germline-derived CDR1 and CDR2 are SGDLS and YYNGEE. The ends were cut back, 3 bases at V and 4 bases at J, with 14 bases in the middle. CDR3 size: 14 residues. This CDR3 reads CASSAQAQGYEQYF. As DNA, the CDR3 is TGTGCCAGCAGCGCCCAGGCACAGGGTTACGAGCAGTACTTC.

CDR3 sequence (DNA): TGTGCCAGCAGCAACGCAGACAGGGGCGAAAAACTGTTTTTT. Protein: CASSNADRGEKLFF. This sequence joins TRBV28 and TRBJ1-4; 8 bases line up with TRBD1. CDR1 is MDHEN and CDR2 is SYDVKM in the germline V gene. Trimming took 6 bases from V and 8 from J; bases not matched to a gene: 8. The length of the CDR3 is 14 residues. The entire variable domain, with the rest obtained from reference TRBV28 and TRBJ1-4, is as follows: DVKVTQSSRYLVKRTGEKVFLECVQDMDHENMFWYRQDPGLGLRLIYFSYDVKMKEKGDIPEGYSVSREKKERFSLILESASTNQTSMYLCASSNADRGEKLFFGSGTQLSVL.